A selection of T cell receptor beta chains follows, all from one sample in a study of blood T cells in healthy people across ages. TCRdb independently ran MiXCR on the 5' RACE reads; one entry per CDR3 protein. Among around 800,000 distinct CDR3 sequences listed, about a quarter were seen once. These sequences were also reported in another study, on T cells of mothers and their children.

Sequenced sample: blood. The receptors were sampled from a boy aged 10-17 years in good health. Each CDR3 is given with its conserved first and last residue. Each record gives: D gene, J gene, V gene, clone size, CDR3 protein, CDR3 DNA. The D gene is left open where the match is weak. Clone size, where shown, is once, few, many, or a class for clones that have expanded.

TRBD1 TRBJ2-1 TRBV12-3/TRBV12-4 few CASSGGTGGTYNEQFF TGTGCCAGCAGTGGGGGGACAGGGGGCACGTACAATGAGCAGTTCTTC
TRBD2 TRBJ2-1 TRBV20-1 few CSAPPRIAGSYNEQFF TGCAGTGCCCCCCCTCGGATAGCGGGGTCCTACAATGAGCAGTTCTTC
TRBD2 TRBJ2-1 TRBV2 NA CASRAFAGGHNEQFF TGTGCCAGCAGGGCCTTCGCGGGGGGACACAATGAGCAGTTCTTC
NA TRBJ1-2 TRBV27 once CASGWSPSLGAGTF TGTGCCAGCGGCTGGAGTCCCTCCCTCGGGGCTGGGACCTTC
NA TRBJ2-7 TRBV4-1 few CASSRSPTASYEQYF TGCGCCAGCAGCCGCTCCCCGACTGCCTCCTACGAGCAGTACTTC
NA TRBJ2-1 TRBV7-2 few CASSFALRNEQFF TGTGCCAGCAGCTTCGCCCTGAGGAATGAGCAGTTCTTC
NA TRBJ1-2 TRBV5-1 NA CASGEVDYGYTF TGCGCCAGCGGGGAGGTGGACTATGGCTACACCTTC
TRBD1 TRBJ1-2 TRBV9 few CASSVGQGDGYTF TGTGCCAGCAGCGTAGGACAGGGGGACGGCTACACCTTC
NA TRBJ2-3 TRBV12-3/TRBV12-4 few CASSSRWGDEELDTQYF TGTGCCAGCAGCTCACGGTGGGGGGACGAGGAGCTAGATACGCAGTATTTT
NA TRBJ1-4 TRBV4-2 NA CASSQEYGREKLFF TGTGCCAGCAGCCAAGAATACGGGCGTGAAAAACTGTTTTTT
NA TRBJ2-5 TRBV6-6 NA CASSYRDLRLSETQYF TGTGCCAGCAGTTACCGGGACCTAAGATTATCGGAGACCCAGTACTTC
TRBD2 TRBJ2-1 TRBV20-1 NA CSARVAGGPVEQFF TGCAGTGCTAGAGTGGCGGGGGGGCCGGTTGAGCAGTTCTTC
NA TRBJ2-7 TRBV5-4 few CASSLEGPIYEQYF TGTGCCAGCAGCTTGGAGGGTCCGATCTACGAGCAGTACTTC
NA TRBJ2-5 TRBV11-2 few CASSTVRGRTTETQYF TGTGCCAGCAGCACAGTCCGGGGGCGTACGACAGAGACCCAGTACTTC
NA TRBJ2-7 TRBV10-3 NA CAISESLTEGYEQYF TGTGCCATCAGTGAGTCGTTGACAGAGGGCTACGAGCAGTACTTC
NA TRBJ2-7 TRBV3-1 NA CASSQEPGGRDEQYF TGTGCCAGCAGCCAAGAACCCGGGGGGCGGGACGAGCAGTACTTC
TRBD1 TRBJ2-7 TRBV18 NA CASSPSRDRGPYEQYF TGTGCCAGCTCACCATCCCGGGACAGGGGGCCCTACGAGCAGTACTTC
NA TRBJ2-3 TRBV24-1 few CATSTTGTDTQYF TGTGCCACCTCGACGACAGGCACAGATACGCAGTATTTT
NA TRBJ2-1 TRBV2 NA CASIPGGRGSYNEQFF TGTGCCAGCATCCCTGGGGGGCGGGGGTCCTACAATGAGCAGTTCTTC
TRBD2 TRBJ2-1 TRBV7-9 few CASSSLRVAGFKDEQFF TGTGCCAGCAGCTCCCTCCGAGTAGCGGGCTTTAAGGATGAGCAGTTCTTC
NA TRBJ2-1 TRBV6-4 NA CASSVSQDFYNEQFF TGTGCCAGCAGTGTTTCGCAGGACTTCTACAATGAGCAGTTCTTC
NA TRBJ2-1 TRBV29-1 NA CSVAEPYNEQFF TGCAGCGTTGCAGAACCTTACAATGAGCAGTTCTTC
NA TRBJ1-5 TRBV20-1 few CSARGTVGQPQHF TGCAGTGCTAGAGGGACAGTCGGACAGCCCCAGCATTTT
NA TRBJ2-1 TRBV6-6 NA CASTTGQREVDEQFF TGTGCCAGCACAACGGGACAGAGGGAGGTAGATGAGCAGTTCTTC
NA TRBJ2-7 TRBV10-3 few CAISESSGLGNEQYF TGTGCCATCAGTGAGTCTAGCGGCCTGGGAAACGAGCAGTACTTC
NA TRBJ2-5 TRBV9 many CASSGGGFQETQYF TGTGCCAGCAGTGGAGGGGGGTTCCAAGAGACCCAGTACTTC
NA TRBJ2-7 TRBV6-5 NA CASGQDGPYEQYF TGTGCCAGCGGTCAGGATGGCCCCTACGAGCAGTACTTC
TRBD2 TRBJ2-3 TRBV9 NA CASNPGGENTQYF TGTGCCAGCAACCCGGGGGGAGAAAATACGCAGTATTTT
NA TRBJ1-4 TRBV28 few CASSSGAVNEKLFF TGTGCCAGCAGTTCAGGGGCGGTTAACGAAAAACTGTTTTTT
NA TRBJ1-5 TRBV19 NA CASRTGLNQPQHF TGTGCCAGTAGGACGGGACTAAATCAGCCCCAGCATTTT
NA TRBJ2-5 TRBV11-2 NA CASSLGPREFGETQYF TGTGCCAGCAGCTTAGGACCCAGGGAATTCGGCGAGACCCAGTACTTC
TRBD2 TRBJ2-3 TRBV5-1 few CASSWTSGGDPDTQYF TGCGCCAGCAGCTGGACTAGCGGGGGGGACCCAGATACGCAGTATTTT